This TCR beta chain was retrieved from a study of T cells after somatic rescue of genetic block. Repertoires were generated with immunoSEQ multiplex PCR, while TCRdb's copy carries only in-frame clones and drops some. This sample carries approximately 71,000 clones, around 93% of them seen once, and the ten largest clones take around 3%. The CDR3 is made up of 17 amino acids. J gave up 5 bases and V 4 bases, and 12 bases lay outside the gene matches. Looked up from germline, CDR1 is LNHDA and CDR2 is SQIVND (reference sequence). The J gene is TRBJ1-5, the V gene TRBV19; the match to TRBD1 covers 9 bases. Material for sequencing was peripheral blood mononuclear cells (PBMCs). The source is a man aged 40-49 years. CDR3 DNA sequence: TGTGCCAGTAGTAACACCTACGGGACAGGGAGGGATCAGCCCCAGCATTTT. Its translation: CASSNTYGTGRDQPQHF.